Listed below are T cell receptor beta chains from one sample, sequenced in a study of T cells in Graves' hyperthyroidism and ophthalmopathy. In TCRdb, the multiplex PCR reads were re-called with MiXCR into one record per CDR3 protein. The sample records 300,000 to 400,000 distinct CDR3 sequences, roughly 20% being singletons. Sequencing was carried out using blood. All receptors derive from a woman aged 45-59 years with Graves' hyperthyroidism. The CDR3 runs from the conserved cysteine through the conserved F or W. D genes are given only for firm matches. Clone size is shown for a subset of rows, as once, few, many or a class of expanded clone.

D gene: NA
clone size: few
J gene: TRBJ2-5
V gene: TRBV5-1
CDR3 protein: CASSFASGTGRKTQYF
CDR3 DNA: TGCGCCAGCAGTTTCGCCTCCGGGACGGGGAGAAAGACCCAGTACTTC

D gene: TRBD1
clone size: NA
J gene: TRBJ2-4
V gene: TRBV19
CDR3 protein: CASSLDRGDIQYF
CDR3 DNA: TGTGCCAGTAGTCTAGACAGGGGAGACATTCAGTACTTC

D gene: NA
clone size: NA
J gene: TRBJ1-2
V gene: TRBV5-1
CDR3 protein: CASSPDGKSSGYTF
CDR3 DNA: TGCGCCAGCAGCCCGGACGGGAAGTCTAGTGGCTACACCTTC

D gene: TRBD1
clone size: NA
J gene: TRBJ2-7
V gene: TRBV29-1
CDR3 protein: CSVGQRNYEQYF
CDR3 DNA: TGCAGCGTGGGACAGAGAAATTACGAGCAGTACTTC

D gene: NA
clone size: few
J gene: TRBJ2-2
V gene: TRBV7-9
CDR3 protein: CASRVRTGELFF
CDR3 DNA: TGTGCCAGCAGAGTGCGTACCGGGGAGCTGTTTTTT

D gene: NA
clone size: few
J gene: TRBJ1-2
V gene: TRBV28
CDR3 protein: CATGNSNYGYTF
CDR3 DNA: TGTGCCACAGGGAACTCTAACTATGGCTACACCTTC

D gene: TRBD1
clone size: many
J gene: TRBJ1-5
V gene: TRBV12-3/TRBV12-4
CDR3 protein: CASRQGARQPQHF
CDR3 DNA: TGTGCCAGCAGACAGGGGGCGAGGCAGCCCCAGCATTTT

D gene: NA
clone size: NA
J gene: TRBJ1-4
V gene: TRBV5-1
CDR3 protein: CTSSLNSPNEKLFF
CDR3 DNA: TGCACCAGCAGCTTAAACAGCCCTAATGAAAAACTGTTTTTT

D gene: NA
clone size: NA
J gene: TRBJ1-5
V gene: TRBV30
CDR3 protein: CAWSVRVNQPQHF
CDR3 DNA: TGTGCCTGGAGTGTACGGGTTAATCAGCCCCAGCATTTT

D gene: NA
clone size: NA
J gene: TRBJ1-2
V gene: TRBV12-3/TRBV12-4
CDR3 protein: CASSFWVSAGGYTF
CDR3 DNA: TGTGCCAGCAGTTTTTGGGTTTCGGCAGGCGGCTACACCTTC

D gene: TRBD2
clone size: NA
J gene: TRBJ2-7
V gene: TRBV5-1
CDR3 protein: CASSIGLAGVPSYEQYF
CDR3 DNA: TGCGCCAGCAGCATCGGACTAGCGGGAGTCCCCTCCTACGAGCAGTACTTC

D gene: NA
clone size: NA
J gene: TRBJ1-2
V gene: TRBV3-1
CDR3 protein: CASSQGSYWNYGYTF
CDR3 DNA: TGTGCCAGCAGCCAGGGCAGCTATTGGAACTATGGCTACACCTTC

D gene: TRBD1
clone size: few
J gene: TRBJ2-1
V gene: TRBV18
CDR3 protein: CASSSRDRGYNEQFF
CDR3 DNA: TGTGCCAGCTCCAGCCGGGACAGGGGCTACAATGAGCAGTTCTTC

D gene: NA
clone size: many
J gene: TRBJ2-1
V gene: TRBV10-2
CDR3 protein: CASSEYSTPDSYNEQFF
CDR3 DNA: TGCGCCAGCAGTGAATATAGTACGCCCGACTCCTACAATGAGCAGTTCTTC

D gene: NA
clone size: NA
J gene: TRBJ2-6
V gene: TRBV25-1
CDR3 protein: CASSEDRDSGANVLTF
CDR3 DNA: TGTGCCAGCAGTGAAGATAGGGACTCTGGGGCCAACGTCCTGACTTTC

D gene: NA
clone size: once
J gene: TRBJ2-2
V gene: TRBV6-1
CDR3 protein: CASSHVGAGDTGELFF
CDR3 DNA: TGTGCCAGCAGTCATGTGGGGGCCGGTGACACCGGGGAGCTGTTTTTT

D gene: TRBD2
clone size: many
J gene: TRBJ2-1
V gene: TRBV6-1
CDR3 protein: CASSSLAGGRPSSYNEQFF
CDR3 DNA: TGTGCCAGCAGTTCTCTAGCGGGGGGTCGACCTAGCTCCTACAATGAGCAGTTCTTC

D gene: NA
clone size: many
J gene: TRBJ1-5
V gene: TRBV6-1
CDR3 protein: CASSEVQTYNQPQHF
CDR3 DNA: TGTGCCAGCAGTGAAGTACAGACCTACAATCAGCCCCAGCATTTT

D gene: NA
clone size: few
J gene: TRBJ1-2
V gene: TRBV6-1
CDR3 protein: CASSEISGEGNGYTF
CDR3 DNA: TGTGCCAGCAGTGAAATTTCTGGGGAGGGAAATGGCTACACCTTC